This T cell receptor beta chain was sequenced in a study of blood T cell repertoires in COVID-19. At the level of the study: PBMCs, B-cell-depleted T cells, or T cells provided the cDNA or gDNA that made up the material.

The CDR3 length is 13 residues. Trimming took 4 bases from V and 5 from J, leaving 12 bases between them. Germline loops: CDR1 MNHEY, CDR2 SMNVEV (reference sequence). Methods used by the authors: Estimates of nucleated cell counts were drawn from the amplification of reference gene primers. The assay was immunoSEQ multiplex PCR, and TCRdb's table has in-frame clones only and misses some. That table furnishes V, J and clone size, whereas the DNA furnished D and trimming. The sample consists of about 170,000 clones, approximately 90% of them appearing once. The gene calls are TRBV27 and TRBJ2-7; possibly TRBD1 for D (6 bases). The TCR sequence derives from a man in his fifties or sixties who had recovered from COVID-19. The sample was peripheral blood. CDR3 nucleotides: TGTGCCAGCAGTTCCTTCAGGGGTGACGAGCAGTACTTC. Translated: CASSSFRGDEQYF.